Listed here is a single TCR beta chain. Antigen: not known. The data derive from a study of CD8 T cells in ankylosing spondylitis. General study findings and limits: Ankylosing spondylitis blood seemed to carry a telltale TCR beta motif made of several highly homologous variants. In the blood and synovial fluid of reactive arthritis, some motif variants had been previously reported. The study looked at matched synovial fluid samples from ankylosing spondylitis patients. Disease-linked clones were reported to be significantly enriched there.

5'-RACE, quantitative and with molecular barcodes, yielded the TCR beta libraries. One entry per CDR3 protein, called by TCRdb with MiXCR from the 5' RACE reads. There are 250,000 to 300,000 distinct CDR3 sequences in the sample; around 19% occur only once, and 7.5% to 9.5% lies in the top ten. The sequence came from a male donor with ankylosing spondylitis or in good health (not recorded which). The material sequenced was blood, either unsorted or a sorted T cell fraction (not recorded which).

The CDR3 bases are TGTGCCAGCAGCCAAGACAGGACTAGCGGGTCGGAGACCCAGTACTTC. This codes for CASSQDRTSGSETQYF. The chain carries TRBV4-2 and TRBJ2-5, with 11 positions matching TRBD2. Trimming cost V 0 bases and J 5 bases; bases outside gene matches: 5. Per germline, CDR1 LGHNA and CDR2 YNFKEQ. CDR3 size: 16 residues.